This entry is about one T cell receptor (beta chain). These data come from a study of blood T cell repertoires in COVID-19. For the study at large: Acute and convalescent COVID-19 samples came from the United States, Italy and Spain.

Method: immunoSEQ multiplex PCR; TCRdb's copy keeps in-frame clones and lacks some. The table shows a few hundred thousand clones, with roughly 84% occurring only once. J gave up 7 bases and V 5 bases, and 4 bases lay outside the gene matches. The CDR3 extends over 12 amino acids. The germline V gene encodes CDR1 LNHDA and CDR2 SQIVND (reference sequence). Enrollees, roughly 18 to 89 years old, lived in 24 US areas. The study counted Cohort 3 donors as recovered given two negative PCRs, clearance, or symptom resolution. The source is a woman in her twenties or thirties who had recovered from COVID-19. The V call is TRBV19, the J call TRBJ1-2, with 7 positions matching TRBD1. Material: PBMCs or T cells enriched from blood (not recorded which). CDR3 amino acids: CASSPWDSGYTF. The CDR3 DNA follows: TGTGCCAGTAGTCCATGGGACAGTGGCTACACCTTC. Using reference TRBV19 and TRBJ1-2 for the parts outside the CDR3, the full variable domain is DGGITQSPKYLFRKEGQNVTLSCEQNLNHDAMYWYRQDPGQGLRLIYYSQIVNDFQKGDIAEGYSVSREKKESFPLTVTSAQKNPTAFYLCASSPWDSGYTFGSGTRLTVV.